This T cell receptor (beta chain) was identified during a study of CD8+CD57+ T cells in acquired aplastic anemia. Whole-study context: Average DNA yield from sorted CD4+ and CD8+ cells was around 3.2 ug.

Profiles of TCR beta VDJ and CDR3 were generated from a genomic DNA template. TCRdb re-derived calls from the reads in MiXCR, one entry per CDR3 protein. Among fewer than 200,000 distinct CDR3 sequences listed, 35% to 55% were seen once. This clonotype was seen at least ten times. J gave up 5 bases and V 0 bases, and 10 bases lay outside the gene matches. The CDR3 is 16 amino acids. Germline CDR1 reads MNHEY; CDR2 reads SVGAGI. The sequence came from a human donor in good health. Specimen: sorted CD4+, CD8+, or CD8+CD57+ T cells (not recorded which) from PBMCs. The V call is TRBV6-5, the J call TRBJ2-7, with 7 positions matching TRBD2. For the CDR3, the DNA is TGTGCCAGCAGTTACTCTTATGGGGACTACCCTAACGAGCAGTACTTC. The encoded protein is CASSYSYGDYPNEQYF.